Below, 20 T cell receptor beta chains from the same sample are listed, as sequenced in a study of blood T cell repertoires in COVID-19. Sequencing used immunoSEQ multiplex PCR; TCRdb keeps in-frame clones, though not all of them. Of 75,000 to 100,000 clones listed, just under 90% were seen once; the top ten hold over 15%. The sample comprised peripheral blood. The receptor set was obtained from a human donor in a cohort sampled during active COVID-19.

The gene calls are TRBV4-3 and TRBJ1-3; maybe TRBD1 (6 bases). The CDR3 is 14 residues long. Trimming pared 5 bases from V and 4 bases from J, leaving 12 bases between. The germline V gene encodes CDR1 LGHNA and CDR2 YSLEER. The CDR3 protein is CASSVTGTGNTIYF. In DNA, the CDR3 is TGCGCCAGCAGCGTTACAGGGACAGGAAACACCATATATTTT.

J is TRBJ2-6 and V is TRBV7-8, with a tentative D call TRBD2 (6 bases). V gave up 7 bases and J gave up 0 bases, with 16 bases separating them. CDR1 is SGHVS and CDR2 is FQNEAQ in the germline V gene. This CDR3 has 17 amino acids. Here the CDR3 DNA reads TGTGCCAGCACACTACGGGACTTGAACTCTGGGGCCAACGTCCTGACTTTC. Residues: CASTLRDLNSGANVLTF.

This chain links TRBV11-3 with TRBJ2-1, with 7 positions matching TRBD1. This CDR3 is 17 amino acids long. Germline loops: CDR1 SGHNT, CDR2 YENEEA. J lost 5 bases, V lost 0 bases, and 10 bases had no gene match. CDR3 sequence (DNA): TGTGCCAGCAGCTTAGATGTTGCAGGGGGTAGAGACAATGAGCAGTTCTTC. Translating gives CASSLDVAGGRDNEQFF.

V is TRBV19 and J is TRBJ2-1; D uncertain. Per germline, CDR1 LNHDA and CDR2 SQIVND (reference sequence). Between the trimmed V and J ends, which lost 5 bases and 4 bases, there was a span of 3 bases. The CDR3 sequence is 11 residues long. Written as DNA, the CDR3 is TGTGCCAGTAGTGTATACAATGAGCAGTTCTTC. Protein product: CASSVYNEQFF.

This clone was observed a handful of times. The chain uses TRBV5-6 and TRBJ1-1, with D tentatively TRBD1 (5 bases). Per the germline V gene, CDR1 is SGHDT and CDR2 is YYEEEE. The CDR3 contains 13 residues. Trimming took off 4 bases at V and 5 bases at J, with 12 bases between the two ends. This CDR3 is CASSAPGGTEAFF. The CDR3 nucleotides are TGTGCCAGCAGCGCCCCCGGGGGGACTGAAGCTTTCTTT.

The chain uses TRBV19 and TRBJ2-7, with TRBD2 as a possible D gene (6 bases). Trimming cost V 3 bases and J 1 base, with 10 bases left between them. The CDR3 is 14 amino acids. Germline CDR1 reads LNHDA; CDR2 reads SQIVND (reference sequence). In DNA, the CDR3 is TGTGCCAGTAGTATCGAGACTAGGTCCTACGAGCAGTACTTC. It codes for CASSIETRSYEQYF. The full variable domain, with the rest looked up from reference TRBV19 and TRBJ2-7, is DGGITQSPKYLFRKEGQNVTLSCEQNLNHDAMYWYRQDPGQGLRLIYYSQIVNDFQKGDIAEGYSVSREKKESFPLTVTSAQKNPTAFYLCASSIETRSYEQYFGPGTRLTVT.

The genes are TRBV5-6 and TRBJ1-1; 9 nucleotides align to TRBD1. The CDR3 is 15 amino acids. Germline V lookup: CDR1 SGHDT, CDR2 YYEEEE. V shed 2 bases, J shed 1 base, and the junction held 3 bases outside the gene matches. CDR3 nucleotide sequence: TGTGCCAGCAGCTTTTGGGACAGGGCGAACACTGAAGCTTTCTTT. As protein: CASSFWDRANTEAFF. The variable domain in full, with the rest retrieved from reference TRBV5-6 and TRBJ1-1, is DAGVTQSPTHLIKTRGQQVTLRCSPKSGHDTVSWYQQALGQGPQFIFQYYEEEERQRGNFPDRFSGHQFPNYSSELNVNALLLGDSALYLCASSFWDRANTEAFFGQGTRLTVV.

This rearrangement joins TRBV7-8 to TRBJ2-7; TRBD2 might be the D (5 bases). The germline gives CDR1 SGHVS, CDR2 FQNEAQ. Trimming removed 4 bases from V and 0 bases from J, with 13 bases in between. The CDR3 covers 15 residues. CDR3 coding DNA: TGTGCCAGCAGCTCCCTTTTGGGAGTCTCCTACGAGCAGTACTTC. Its translation is CASSSLLGVSYEQYF.

The chain combines TRBV18 with TRBJ2-7; 11 bases align to TRBD2. J was trimmed by 3 bases and V by 0 bases; bases with no gene match: 7. This CDR3 has 17 amino acids. In germline, CDR1 is KGHSH, CDR2 LQKENI. In DNA form, the CDR3 reads TGTGCCAGCTCACCACCTAGCGGGGGGGCCTCAGGCTACGAGCAGTACTTC. This translates into CASSPPSGGASGYEQYF.

The rearrangement joins TRBV27 to TRBJ2-1; a weak D match, TRBD2 (6 bases). The CDR3 is 16 amino acids. Germline V lookup: CDR1 MNHEY, CDR2 SMNVEV (reference sequence). Trimming took 8 bases from V and 2 from J, leaving 19 bases between them. The DNA for the CDR3 is TGTGCCAGCGGGCGTAATGAGCGGGTACCCTACAATGAGCAGTTCTTC. Translated, it gives CASGRNERVPYNEQFF.

The genes are TRBV5-1 and TRBJ2-5; 12 positions match TRBD2. In germline, CDR1 is SGHRS, CDR2 YFSETQ. The trim removed 4 bases at V and 2 bases at J, leaving 6 bases unmatched. The CDR3 totals 16 residues. The CDR3 spells CASSKGLAGWQETQYF. The CDR3 coding sequence is TGCGCCAGCAGCAAAGGACTAGCGGGGTGGCAAGAGACCCAGTACTTC.

The chain carries TRBV5-1 and TRBJ1-4; TRBD1 aligns across 7 bases. CDR1 and CDR2 from the germline V gene are SGHRS and YFSETQ. This CDR3 comprises 17 residues. V trimming: 5 bases; J trimming: 0 bases; junction bases outside the gene matches: 10. The CDR3 nucleotides are TGCGCCAGCAGGGCGTGGACGGGGACAGCAACTAATGAAAAACTGTTTTTT. Amino acids: CASRAWTGTATNEKLFF. The full variable domain, completed using reference TRBV5-1 and TRBJ1-4, is KAGVTQTPRYLIKTRGQQVTLSCSPISGHRSVSWYQQTPGQGLQFLFEYFSETQRNKGNFPGRFSGRQFSNSRSEMNVSTLELGDSALYLCASRAWTGTATNEKLFFGSGTQLSVL.

The rearrangement joins TRBV10-3 to TRBJ2-7, with D maybe TRBD1 (7 bases). V was clipped by 7 bases and J by 0 bases, with 19 bases between them. Germline-derived CDR1 and CDR2 are ENHRY and SYGVKD. This CDR3 contains 16 residues. Here the CDR3 reads CAITRAGGLGSYEQYF. The CDR3 nucleotides read TGTGCCATCACCCGCGCAGGGGGGCTAGGCTCCTACGAGCAGTACTTC.

The rearrangement links TRBV29-1 to TRBJ1-3, with D hard to call. This CDR3 contains 11 residues. In germline, CDR1 is SQVTM, CDR2 ANQGSEA. The germline V and J ends were trimmed by 7 bases and 1 base, with 5 bases remaining between them. The CDR3 sequence is CSAASGNTIYF. The CDR3 DNA follows: TGCAGCGCAGCTTCTGGAAACACCATATATTTT.

The J gene is TRBJ2-3, the V gene TRBV11-2; 10 nucleotides match TRBD2. The CDR3 extends over 17 amino acids. Germline V gene sequence: CDR1 SGHAT, CDR2 FQNNGV. With 0 bases clipped from V and 4 bases from J, the junction kept 7 bases outside the gene matches. The CDR3, as DNA: TGTGCCAGCAGCTTAGATCGGTCTAGCGGGAGCCCAGATACGCAGTATTTT. As protein: CASSLDRSSGSPDTQYF. Using reference TRBV11-2 and TRBJ2-3 for the parts outside the CDR3, the full variable domain is EAGVAQSPRYKIIEKRQSVAFWCNPISGHATLYWYQQILGQGPKLLIQFQNNGVVDDSQLPKDRFSAERLKGVDSTLKIQPAKLEDSAVYLCASSLDRSSGSPDTQYFGPGTRLTVL.

The V gene is TRBV6-5, the J gene TRBJ1-5, with 11 bases fitting TRBD1. CDR3 length equals 15 residues. Per germline, CDR1 MNHEY and CDR2 SVGAGI. The ends lost 7 bases at V and 7 bases at J; junction bases unmatched: 9. CDR3 in amino acids: CASKHGQGAGQPQHF. The CDR3 DNA is TGTGCCAGCAAACATGGACAGGGGGCAGGGCAGCCCCAGCATTTT.

V and J are TRBV19 and TRBJ2-1, with 12 bases matching TRBD2. Germline V gene lookup returns CDR1 LNHDA and CDR2 SQIVND (reference sequence). The length of the CDR3 is 15 residues. After removal of 6 bases from V and 4 bases from J, the junction contained 4 bases not matched to a gene. The CDR3 reads CASRSTSGRYNEQFF. DNA for the CDR3: TGTGCCAGTAGATCCACTAGCGGGAGGTACAATGAGCAGTTCTTC.

The chain combines TRBV5-5 with TRBJ1-2; TRBD1 matches at 10 bases. In germline, CDR1 is SGHKS, CDR2 YYEKEE (reference sequence). The CDR3 extends over 15 amino acids. The V gene end was trimmed by 2 bases and the J gene end by 8 bases; junction bases not matched to a gene: 9. The CDR3 DNA sequence: TGTGCCAGCAGCTTTAGGGACAGGGGAACGTGGGGCTACACCTTC. Translating gives CASSFRDRGTWGYTF.

The V call is TRBV5-1, the J call TRBJ1-1; the D gene is possibly TRBD1 (5 bases). The CDR3 length is 13 residues. V lost 1 base and J 5 bases, leaving 9 bases between the germline ends. The V gene's germline CDR1 is SGHRS and CDR2 YFSETQ. The CDR3 here is CASSLMGQTEAFF. Here the CDR3 DNA reads TGCGCCAGCAGCTTGATGGGGCAGACTGAAGCTTTCTTT. Supplemented by reference TRBV5-1 and TRBJ1-1, the full variable domain reads KAGVTQTPRYLIKTRGQQVTLSCSPISGHRSVSWYQQTPGQGLQFLFEYFSETQRNKGNFPGRFSGRQFSNSRSEMNVSTLELGDSALYLCASSLMGQTEAFFGQGTRLTVV.

V usage is TRBV7-2 and J usage is TRBJ2-1, with D perhaps TRBD2 (5 bases). Between the trimmed V and J ends, which lost 0 bases and 4 bases, there was a span of 10 bases. The length of the CDR3 is 15 residues. Germline V gene data show CDR1 as SGHTA and CDR2 as FQGNSA. CDR3 residues: CASSLAGVAYNEQFF. For the CDR3, the DNA is TGTGCCAGCAGCTTAGCGGGAGTTGCGTACAATGAGCAGTTCTTC.